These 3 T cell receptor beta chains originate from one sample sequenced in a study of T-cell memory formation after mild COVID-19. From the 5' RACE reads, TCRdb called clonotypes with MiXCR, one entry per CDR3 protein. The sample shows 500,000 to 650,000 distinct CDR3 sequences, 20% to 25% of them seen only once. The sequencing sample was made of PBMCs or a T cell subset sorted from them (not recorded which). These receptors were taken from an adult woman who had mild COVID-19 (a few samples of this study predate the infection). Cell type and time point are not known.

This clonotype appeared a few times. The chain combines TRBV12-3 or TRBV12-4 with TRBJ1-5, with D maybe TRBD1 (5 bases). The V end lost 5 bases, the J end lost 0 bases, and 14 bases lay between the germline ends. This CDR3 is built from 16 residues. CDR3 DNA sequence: TGTGCCAGCAGTGAAGGCATAGGGGTTAGCAATCAGCCCCAGCATTTT. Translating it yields CASSEGIGVSNQPQHF.

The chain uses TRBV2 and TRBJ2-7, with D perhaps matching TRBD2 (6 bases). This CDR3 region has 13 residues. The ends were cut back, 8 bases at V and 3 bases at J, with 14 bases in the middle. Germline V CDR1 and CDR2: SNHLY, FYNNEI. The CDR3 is CASVGLQNYEQYF. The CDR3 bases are TGTGCCAGCGTGGGACTGCAGAACTACGAGCAGTACTTC. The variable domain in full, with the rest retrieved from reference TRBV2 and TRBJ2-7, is EPEVTQTPSHQVTQMGQEVILRCVPISNHLYFYWYRQILGQKVEFLVSFYNNEISEKSEIFDDQFSVERPDGSNFTLKIRSTKLEDSAMYFCASVGLQNYEQYFGPGTRLTVT.

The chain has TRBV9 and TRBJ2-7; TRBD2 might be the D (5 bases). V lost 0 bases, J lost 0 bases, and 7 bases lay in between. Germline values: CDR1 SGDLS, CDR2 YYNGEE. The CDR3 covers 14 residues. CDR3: CASSVGRDSYEQYF. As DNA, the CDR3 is TGTGCCAGCAGCGTAGGCCGGGACTCCTACGAGCAGTACTTC.